A single sample gave rise to the 14 T cell receptor beta chains below, sequenced in a study of cytomegalovirus exposure and HLA in healthy donors. Researchers ran the PCR with 60 Vbeta and 13 Jbeta primers. Assay: immunoSEQ multiplex PCR; the TCRdb copy retains only in-frame clones and omits some. The sample includes approximately 110,000 clones, 74% of them seen just once. Input material: PBMCs. These receptors came from a man aged 50 to 59 in good health and CMV-seropositive.

This clone appeared a few times. V gene TRBV5-1 combines with J gene TRBJ1-2, with D possibly TRBD1 on 5 matching bases. V lost 2 bases, J lost 2 bases, and 7 bases lay in between. The CDR3 is 13 residues long. In germline, CDR1 is SGHRS, CDR2 YFSETQ. In DNA form, the CDR3 reads TGCGCCAGCAGCTTAGGGGAAAACTATGGCTACACCTTC. The encoded protein is CASSLGENYGYTF.

This clone was observed once. J is TRBJ2-7 and V is TRBV6-5; the match to TRBD2 covers 11 bases. Unmatched junction bases numbered 4, after V lost 6 bases and J lost 3 bases. The CDR3 is 14 amino acids. CDR1 and CDR2 (germline): MNHEY, SVGAGI. The CDR3: CASSRLAGNYEQYF. CDR3 nucleotides: TGTGCCAGCAGCCGACTAGCGGGAAACTACGAGCAGTACTTC.

This clone has more than one count but fewer than ten. The chain employs TRBV5-4 and TRBJ2-6; D unresolved. Trimming removed 0 bases from V and 0 bases from J, with 4 bases in between. Germline V gene lookup returns CDR1 SGHNT and CDR2 YYREEE (reference sequence). The CDR3 is made up of 15 amino acids. The CDR3 DNA sequence: TGTGCCAGCAGCTTGGGCAGCTCTGGGGCCAACGTCCTGACTTTC. Translating gives CASSLGSSGANVLTF.

This chain joins TRBV5-1 and TRBJ2-1, with no clear D. CDR1 and CDR2 (germline): SGHRS, YFSETQ. This CDR3 is 15 amino acids long. V was trimmed by 0 bases and J by 0 bases, leaving 7 bases between them. In nucleotides, the CDR3 is TGCGCCAGCAGCTTGGAGTCGAGCTCCTACAATGAGCAGTTCTTC. It is translated as CASSLESSSYNEQFF.

The V gene is TRBV6-1, the J gene TRBJ1-1; the D is unclear. Germline CDR1 and CDR2: MNHNS and SASEGT. The CDR3 extends over 14 amino acids. The ends were cut back, 4 bases at V and 5 bases at J, with 14 bases in the middle. CDR3 sequence (DNA): TGTGCCAGCAGTGCTTACGGGGAGGAGACTGAAGCTTTCTTT. This codes for CASSAYGEETEAFF.

The rearrangement uses TRBV4-2 and TRBJ2-7, with 10 nucleotides matching TRBD2. V lost 4 bases, J lost 5 bases, and 8 bases stayed unmatched. The CDR3 is 15 amino acids. From germline, CDR1 is LGHNA and CDR2 YNFKEQ. CDR3 coding DNA: TGTGCCAGCAGCCCCGAGCGGGAGGGCCTTAACGAGCAGTACTTC. Its protein product is CASSPEREGLNEQYF.

The rearrangement links TRBV9 to TRBJ2-1, with TRBD2 matching 8 bases. J was trimmed by 5 bases and V by 2 bases; bases with no gene match: 15. CDR1 SGDLS and CDR2 YYNGEE come from the germline V gene. This CDR3 is 18 amino acids long. Written as DNA, the CDR3 is TGTGCCAGCAGCGTCCCCAAGGGGGGCGGGGGGCCCAACAATGAGCAGTTCTTC. Its translation is CASSVPKGGGGPNNEQFF. The complete variable domain, with remaining parts taken from reference TRBV9 and TRBJ2-1, reads DSGVTQTPKHLITATGQRVTLRCSPRSGDLSVYWYQQSLDQGLQFLIQYYNGEERAKGNILERFSAQQFPDLHSELNLSSLELGDSALYFCASSVPKGGGGPNNEQFFGPGTRLTVL.

The chain joins TRBV5-1 to TRBJ2-7; weak D call: TRBD2 (6 bases). Germline values: CDR1 SGHRS, CDR2 YFSETQ. The CDR3 is made up of 17 amino acids. With 4 bases removed from V and 7 bases from J, the gap between germline ends came to 27 bases. CDR3 in DNA: TGCGCCAGCAGCCAACTAAGCCGGACGGGCTCCGGAGGGGAGCAGTACTTC. It encodes CASSQLSRTGSGGEQYF.

The rearrangement joins TRBV4-1 to TRBJ2-1; D perhaps matches TRBD2 (6 bases). Trimming stripped 4 bases from V and 12 bases from J, with 13 bases between. Looked up from germline, CDR1 is MGHRA and CDR2 is YSYEKL. This CDR3 has 12 residues. CDR3 in DNA: TGCGCCAGCAGCCCCGGGGGTCCTCCGCAGTTCTTC. Amino acid sequence: CASSPGGPPQFF.

This clone was counted a single time. The rearrangement joins TRBV5-6 to TRBJ2-5, with 9 bases that match TRBD1. This CDR3 has 15 residues. With 3 bases clipped from V and 4 bases from J, the junction kept 7 bases outside the gene matches. The germline gives CDR1 SGHDT, CDR2 YYEEEE. The CDR3 spells CASSWGQGTGETQYF. CDR3 bases: TGTGCCAGCAGCTGGGGACAGGGCACGGGAGAGACCCAGTACTTC.

The chain joins TRBV6-1 to TRBJ2-7; 10 positions match TRBD1. Trimming removed 5 bases from V and 4 bases from J; junction bases left unmatched: 5. The germline V gene has CDR1 MNHNS and CDR2 SASEGT. The CDR3 loop spans 14 amino acids. The CDR3 DNA is TGTGCCAGCAGTCGGGACAGGGGCTCTTACGAGCAGTACTTC. Its protein product is CASSRDRGSYEQYF.

The rearrangement links TRBV5-1 to TRBJ2-5; a weak D match, TRBD1 (6 bases). Per germline, CDR1 SGHRS and CDR2 YFSETQ. The ends were cut back, 4 bases at V and 1 base at J, with 17 bases in the middle. The CDR3 is 16 residues long. This chain's CDR3 is CASSQQTGTVQETQYF. The CDR3, as DNA: TGCGCCAGCAGCCAACAAACAGGGACGGTCCAAGAGACCCAGTACTTC.

As for this clone: Sequence at one end of the junction differs from germline and may be a read error. J is TRBJ1-5 and V is TRBV7-9; no firm D call. The CDR3 runs 13 residues. CDR1 and CDR2 from the germline V gene are SEHNR and FQNEAQ (reference sequence). CDR3 residues: CSSSLGLEQPQHF. CDR3 DNA: TGTTCCAGCAGCTTAGGCCTGGAGCAGCCCCAGCATTTT.

The V and J genes are TRBV28 and TRBJ1-2, with TRBD1 matching 11 bases. The V gene end was trimmed by 6 bases and the J gene end by 8 bases; junction bases not matched to a gene: 17. Germline V lookup: CDR1 MDHEN, CDR2 SYDVKM. CDR3 length: 17 amino acids. The CDR3 DNA reads as TGTGCCAGCAGAGTCCCTTTTGTGGGACAGGGGGAGCTGGGCTACACCTTC. Translating gives CASRVPFVGQGELGYTF.